This T cell receptor beta chain was profiled in a study of blood T cell repertoires in COVID-19. Study-level information: In each case, the material was cDNA or gDNA derived from T cells, B-cell-depleted T cells, or PBMCs.

This clone was seen just once. Original methodology: From reference gene primer amplification, estimates of nucleated cell counts were derived. Method: immunoSEQ multiplex PCR; TCRdb's copy keeps in-frame clones and lacks some. V and J calls and clone size come straight from that table; D and trimming were deduced from the DNA. The top ten clones hold approximately 2% of a sample with 250,000 to 350,000 clones, about 85% of them seen once. CDR1 MNHEY and CDR2 SVGAGI come from the germline V gene. The CDR3 is 15 amino acids. V gave up 2 bases and J gave up 0 bases, with 7 bases separating them. What was sequenced was peripheral blood. The sequence came from a man in his late teens or twenties with active or convalescent COVID-19. V and J are TRBV6-5 and TRBJ1-4; D gene unclear. The CDR3 loop is CASSYIGTTNEKLFF. The CDR3, as DNA: TGTGCCAGCAGTTACATCGGGACAACTAATGAAAAACTGTTTTTT.